In its sample, the clone carrying this T cell receptor beta chain was seen once. Its antigen remains unknown. This entry is derived from a study of T cell responses to AZD1222 COVID-19 vaccine. The study's findings and limits: Within unmutated variant regions lay the reported targets of nearly half of spike-specific TCRs. The repertoires were collected only after the peak T cell response.

Germline V gene data show CDR1 as LNHDA and CDR2 as SQIVND (reference sequence). CDR3 size: 15 residues. Trimming cost V 3 bases and J 6 bases; bases outside gene matches: 9. Some clones are missing from TCRdb's copy, which holds only in-frame ones; the method was immunoSEQ multiplex PCR. Here the sample spans 150,000 or so clones, 91% being singletons. The chain carries TRBV19 and TRBJ2-3; 7 bases align to TRBD1. The specimen was peripheral blood, collected 28 days after the second AZD1222 dose. This TCR was recovered from an adult who received the AZD1222 COVID-19 vaccine. In DNA form, the CDR3 reads TGTGCCAGTAGTATCGGGACAGAGGGATACGATACGCAGTATTTT. Encoded protein: CASSIGTEGYDTQYF.